Listed below are T cell receptor beta chains from one sample, sequenced in a study of T cell repertoires in cytomegalovirus infection. TCRdb called the reads again in MiXCR, with one record for every CDR3 protein. Among a few hundred thousand distinct CDR3 sequences listed, about a sixth were seen once. The sequencing sample was made of PBMCs. The origin of the receptors is a human donor in good health (CMV status not recorded). Some clones in this sample may be carry-over from other donors' samples. The CDR3 runs from the conserved cysteine through the conserved F or W. A D gene is named only where the DNA matches it firmly. Clone size, where shown, is once, few, many, or a class for clones that have expanded.

TRBV28	TRBJ2-3	few	-	CASTPPRRGLTTDTQYF	TGTGCCAGCACCCCGCCCAGGAGGGGGCTAACAACAGATACGCAGTATTTT
TRBV6-2/TRBV6-3	TRBJ1-1	few	-	CASSSDGGSVF	TGTGCCAGCAGTTCGGACGGCGGATCTGTCTTT
TRBV20-1	TRBJ1-2	-	-	CSARDRRALSGYTF	TGCAGTGCTAGAGATCGCAGGGCCCTGTCGGGCTACACCTTC
TRBV23-1	TRBJ2-2	few	TRBD2	CASKTSGGSNTGELFF	TGCGCCAGCAAGACTAGCGGGGGATCGAACACCGGGGAGCTGTTTTTT
TRBV12-3/TRBV12-4	TRBJ1-4	-	-	CASRRSNEKLFF	TGTGCCAGCAGAAGATCTAATGAAAAACTGTTTTTT
TRBV4-1	TRBJ2-3	few	TRBD2	CASSRAGGGTDTQYF	TGCGCCAGCAGCCGAGCGGGGGGGGGCACAGATACGCAGTATTTT
TRBV4-1	TRBJ2-5	-	-	CASSQESVQPGETQYF	TGCGCCAGCAGCCAAGAATCGGTCCAACCCGGAGAGACCCAGTACTTC
TRBV23-1	TRBJ2-1	few	TRBD2	CASSQRLGGGAGSYNEQFF	TGCGCCAGCAGTCAACGACTCGGCGGGGGGGCAGGGTCCTACAATGAGCAGTTCTTC
TRBV4-1	TRBJ2-5	-	TRBD2	CASSHPGLAEETQYF	TGCGCCAGCAGCCATCCGGGACTAGCGGAAGAGACCCAGTACTTC
TRBV19	TRBJ1-2	-	-	CASRGNGYTF	TGTGCCAGTAGGGGAAATGGCTACACCTTC
TRBV7-2	TRBJ2-5	-	TRBD2	CASRLTSGGEAQTQYF	TGTGCCAGCAGACTTACTAGCGGGGGGGAAGCCCAAACCCAGTACTTC
TRBV6-2/TRBV6-3	TRBJ2-7	-	-	CASSYRGGRAYEQYF	TGTGCCAGCAGTTACCGAGGTGGCAGGGCCTACGAGCAGTACTTC
TRBV6-1	TRBJ2-7	few	TRBD1	CASTPSRQGLSYEQYF	TGTGCCAGCACTCCCTCCCGACAGGGGTTATCCTACGAGCAGTACTTC
TRBV12-3/TRBV12-4	TRBJ2-1	many	TRBD2	CASILLAGAGNEQFF	TGTGCCAGCATTCTTCTAGCGGGAGCGGGAAATGAGCAGTTCTTC
TRBV28	TRBJ2-1	-	-	CASSWAGSRGYNEQFF	TGTGCCAGCAGTTGGGCGGGATCACGAGGTTACAATGAGCAGTTCTTC
TRBV4-1	TRBJ2-1	once	TRBD2	CASSPGTSGKNEQFF	TGCGCCAGCAGCCCCGGGACTAGCGGGAAGAATGAGCAGTTCTTC
TRBV7-2	TRBJ1-4	many	-	CASSPGGANEKLFF	TGTGCCAGCAGCCCGGGGGGGGCTAATGAAAAACTGTTTTTT
TRBV6-2/TRBV6-3	TRBJ2-7	-	TRBD2	CASRGPSGGEQYF	TGTGCCAGCAGGGGCCCTAGCGGGGGCGAGCAGTACTTC
TRBV12-3/TRBV12-4	TRBJ2-5	many	-	CASSPPGEETQYF	TGTGCCAGCAGCCCTCCAGGCGAGGAGACCCAGTACTTC
TRBV12-3/TRBV12-4	TRBJ2-4	many	TRBD1	CASSKGQQNIQYF	TGTGCCAGCAGTAAGGGACAGCAAAACATTCAGTACTTC
TRBV5-8	TRBJ2-5	-	-	CASSFVDTQETRYF	TGTGCCAGCAGCTTTGTGGACACACAAGAGACCCGGTACTTC
TRBV4-1	TRBJ2-2	-	-	CASSQAGWTGELFF	TGCGCCAGCAGCCAAGCAGGATGGACCGGGGAGCTGTTTTTT
TRBV20-1	TRBJ2-7	-	TRBD1	CSAPWTGESYEQYF	TGCAGTGCCCCGTGGACAGGGGAATCCTACGAGCAGTACTTC
TRBV7-2	TRBJ2-3	few	TRBD2	CASSSVLADGTDTQYF	TGTGCCAGCAGCTCAGTGCTAGCGGATGGCACAGATACGCAGTATTTT
TRBV20-1	TRBJ2-3	-	TRBD2	CSARVGGTSGSTRDTQYF	TGCAGTGCTAGAGTTGGGGGGACTAGCGGGAGTACCAGAGATACGCAGTATTTT
TRBV6-5	TRBJ1-3	few	-	CASSYSAGGNFGNTIYF	TGTGCCAGCAGTTACTCGGCGGGGGGTAACTTCGGAAACACCATATATTTT
TRBV12-3/TRBV12-4	TRBJ2-5	few	TRBD2	CASRLAGGPETQYF	TGTGCCAGCCGACTAGCGGGAGGGCCGGAGACCCAGTACTTC
TRBV7-2	TRBJ1-1	many	-	CASSLSSAVGTEAFF	TGTGCCAGCAGCCTATCCTCCGCCGTAGGTACTGAAGCTTTCTTT
TRBV7-6	TRBJ2-1	many	-	CASSHRQRFGNEQFF	TGTGCCAGCAGCCATAGACAGAGATTCGGGAATGAGCAGTTCTTC
TRBV5-6	TRBJ1-4	-	TRBD1	CASSLGRGPATNEKLFF	TGTGCCAGCAGCTTGGGGAGGGGGCCCGCAACTAATGAAAAACTGTTTTTT
TRBV29-1	TRBJ1-1	-	-	CSVVRANTEAFF	TGCAGCGTTGTTAGGGCAAACACTGAAGCTTTCTTT
TRBV7-9	TRBJ2-1	few	TRBD2	CASSFSGRSNEQFF	TGTGCCAGCAGCTTTAGCGGGAGAAGTAATGAGCAGTTCTTC
TRBV7-2	TRBJ2-6	many	TRBD2	CASSLGWRGGSGANVLTF	TGTGCCAGCAGCCTAGGATGGCGGGGGGGCTCTGGGGCCAACGTCCTGACTTTC
TRBV7-6	TRBJ2-7	-	-	CASSSVTYEQYF	TGTGCCAGCAGCTCTGTAACCTACGAGCAGTACTTC
TRBV9	TRBJ1-2	few	-	CASARDNYGYTF	TGTGCCAGCGCCAGGGACAACTATGGCTACACCTTC
TRBV7-2	TRBJ2-7	few	TRBD1	CASSRDRIYEQYF	TGTGCCAGCAGCCGGGACAGGATCTACGAGCAGTACTTC
TRBV2	TRBJ2-1	-	-	CASSEKGRGTEQFF	TGTGCCAGCAGTGAGAAGGGTCGCGGAACTGAGCAGTTCTTC
TRBV7-2	TRBJ2-3	many	TRBD2	CASSLRGPGGEDTQYF	TGTGCCAGCAGCTTAAGGGGACCGGGGGGTGAAGATACGCAGTATTTT
TRBV28	TRBJ1-1	few	TRBD1	CASRRGQGRSFF	TGTGCCAGCAGGCGCGGACAGGGGAGATCTTTCTTT
TRBV5-4	TRBJ2-7	-	-	CASKVSGPYEQYF	TGTGCCAGCAAAGTTTCAGGACCCTACGAGCAGTACTTC
TRBV6-1	TRBJ1-3	few	-	CASQGFGDSGNTIYF	TGTGCCAGCCAGGGATTCGGGGACTCTGGAAACACCATATATTTT